Listed below are T cell receptor beta chains from one sample, sequenced in a study of cytotoxic CD8 clonotypes in ibrutinib-treated CLL. Using immunoSEQ multiplex PCR, the repertoire was profiled, and TCRdb retains in-frame clones only, with some absent. Among roughly 150,000 clones listed, 81% were seen once. The starting material was PBMCs, obtained after 12 months of ibrutinib treatment. The receptors shown here come from a human donor with chronic lymphocytic leukemia. The CDR3 runs from the conserved cysteine through the conserved F or W. A D gene is named only where the DNA matches it firmly. Expanded clones get a size class; other rows say once, few or many, or leave the size out.

size	J	V	D	CDR3	DNA
-	TRBJ2-3	TRBV7-2	TRBD2	CASSLGALSGVYSTDTQYF	TGTGCCAGCAGCTTAGGGGCGCTTAGCGGGGTCTATAGCACAGATACGCAGTATTTT
-	TRBJ1-1	TRBV15	-	CATSRAKGSGVVDTEAFF	TGTGCCACCAGCAGAGCCAAGGGGAGCGGTGTGGTTGACACTGAAGCTTTCTTT
-	TRBJ1-1	TRBV14	TRBD1	CATRETGINTEAFF	TGTGCCACCAGGGAGACAGGGATTAACACTGAAGCTTTCTTT
once	TRBJ2-3	TRBV28	TRBD1	CASSPFMTGYLSESVDTQYF	TGTGCCAGCAGTCCTTTTATGACAGGGTATCTCTCCGAGAGTGTGGATACGCAGTATTTT
-	TRBJ1-1	TRBV28	-	CASRIRGAFSITEAFF	TGTGCCAGTAGGATTCGGGGGGCGTTCAGTATCACTGAAGCTTTCTTT
-	TRBJ2-1	TRBV30	-	CAWSGGYNEQFF	TGTGCCTGGAGTGGCGGATACAATGAGCAGTTCTTC
-	TRBJ1-5	TRBV6-5	-	CASSKFLEGDQPQHF	TGTGCCAGCAGTAAATTCCTGGAGGGAGATCAGCCCCAGCATTTT
-	TRBJ2-7	TRBV28	TRBD2	CASSFRLAGNYEQYF	TGTGCCAGCAGTTTCCGACTAGCAGGTAACTACGAGCAGTACTTC
-	TRBJ2-1	TRBV4-1	TRBD2	CASSRFTPGLAGSSYNEQFF	TGCGCCAGCAGCCGATTTACCCCGGGACTAGCGGGGAGCTCCTACAATGAGCAGTTCTTC
-	TRBJ2-5	TRBV11-2	TRBD1	CASSSLPDREETQYF	TGTGCCAGCAGCTCATTGCCGGACAGGGAAGAGACCCAGTACTTC
-	TRBJ2-5	TRBV6-5	TRBD1	CASSYSTGSSETQYF	TGTGCCAGCAGTTACTCGACAGGGAGCTCGGAGACCCAGTACTTC
-	TRBJ2-5	TRBV5-1	-	CASSLVGGSLTDF	TGCGCCAGCAGCTTGGTTGGAGGGTCGCTGACGGACTTC
-	TRBJ1-2	TRBV10-3	-	CAIQRVGNYGYTF	TGTGCCATCCAACGGGTTGGTAACTATGGCTACACCTTC
once	TRBJ2-5	TRBV5-1	TRBD1	CASSSNDDRVVGETQYF	TGCGCCAGCAGCTCTAACGACGACAGGGTGGTGGGAGAGACCCAGTACTTC
-	TRBJ1-5	TRBV15	-	CAASRDGNQPQHF	TGTGCCGCCAGCAGAGATGGCAATCAGCCCCAGCATTTT
-	TRBJ1-1	TRBV6-1	-	CASSERRGTEAFF	TGTGCCAGCAGTGAACGTAGGGGAACTGAAGCTTTCTTT
-	TRBJ2-5	TRBV28	-	CASSYPGDQETQYF	TGTGCCAGCAGTTACCCAGGGGATCAAGAGACCCAGTACTTC
few	TRBJ1-5	TRBV28	-	CASSLLGNSNQPQHF	TGTGCCAGCAGTTTGCTGGGGAATAGCAATCAGCCCCAGCATTTT
-	TRBJ1-5	TRBV30	TRBD1	CAWRHRDRGFQPQHF	TGTGCCTGGAGACACCGGGACAGGGGATTTCAGCCCCAGCATTTT
-	TRBJ1-1	TRBV4-2	-	CASSPRGALEAFF	TGTGCCAGCAGCCCCCGCGGGGCACTTGAAGCTTTCTTT
-	TRBJ1-5	TRBV28	-	CASSFPGGSNQPQHF	TGTGCCAGCAGTTTCCCCGGGGGTAGCAATCAGCCCCAGCATTTT
-	TRBJ2-1	TRBV18	-	CASSLGYGEQFF	TGTGCCAGCTCACTGGGGTATGGTGAGCAGTTCTTC
-	TRBJ1-1	TRBV30	-	CAWSVVGGTEAFF	TGTGCCTGGAGTGTAGTAGGGGGCACTGAAGCTTTCTTT
-	TRBJ2-1	TRBV27	-	CASSSRGGQGAPSPNNEQFF	TGTGCCAGCAGTTCCCGGGGGGGCCAGGGGGCACCATCCCCTAACAATGAGCAGTTCTTC
-	TRBJ2-7	TRBV5-4	-	CASSLYEGSRFYEQYF	TGTGCCAGCAGCTTGTATGAAGGTAGTCGCTTCTACGAGCAGTACTTC
-	TRBJ2-7	TRBV6-5	-	CASSYSPHRREYEQYF	TGTGCCAGCAGTTACTCGCCACACCGCCGTGAATACGAGCAGTACTTC
few	TRBJ2-7	TRBV6-1	-	CASSELGRGPYEQYF	TGTGCCAGCAGTGAATTGGGGCGGGGGCCCTACGAGCAGTACTTC
few	TRBJ2-3	TRBV7-2	TRBD2	CASSPRGGGRTDTQYF	TGTGCCAGCAGCCCCCGTGGGGGGGGGAGAACAGATACGCAGTATTTT
-	TRBJ2-1	TRBV6-1	TRBD2	CASSERGWEGRLGIALPNEQFF	TGTGCCAGCAGTGAACGGGGCTGGGAGGGACGCTTGGGGATTGCACTCCCCAATGAGCAGTTCTTC
once	TRBJ2-1	TRBV7-2	-	CASSSLAQNEQFF	TGTGCCAGCAGCTCCCTAGCTCAAAATGAGCAGTTCTTC
-	TRBJ2-5	TRBV27	TRBD2	CASTPRGVGVVKETQYF	TGTGCCAGCACTCCCCGGGGGGTAGGAGTCGTAAAGGAGACCCAGTACTTC
-	TRBJ2-3	TRBV5-1	-	CASSTSEGAGIDTQYF	TGCGCCAGCAGCACCTCGGAGGGCGCGGGGATAGATACGCAGTATTTT
-	TRBJ2-1	TRBV5-8	-	CASSLADRYYNEQFF	TGTGCCAGCAGCTTGGCCGACAGATACTACAATGAGCAGTTCTTC
-	TRBJ2-1	TRBV28	-	CASSLVFSYNEQFF	TGTGCCAGCAGTTTGGTGTTCTCCTACAATGAGCAGTTCTTC
once	TRBJ2-7	TRBV18	TRBD2	CASSPLLAGEGSYEQYF	TGTGCCAGCTCACCACTCCTAGCGGGAGAAGGTTCCTACGAGCAGTACTTC
-	TRBJ2-2	TRBV4-1	-	CASSQVTPGGGGELFF	TGCGCCAGCAGCCAAGTAACCCCAGGGGGAGGCGGGGAGCTGTTTTTT
-	TRBJ2-3	TRBV14	TRBD2	CASSQDLPSGGTDTQYF	TGTGCCAGCAGCCAAGATCTCCCTAGCGGGGGGACAGATACGCAGTATTTT
-	TRBJ1-4	TRBV2	-	CASRRLPGVGEKLFF	TGTGCCAGCAGGAGACTTCCAGGGGTCGGGGAAAAACTGTTTTTT
-	TRBJ1-1	TRBV6-6	-	CASSLQFSLRSEAFF	TGTGCCAGCAGCCTGCAGTTTTCCTTGAGGAGTGAAGCTTTCTTT
-	TRBJ2-7	TRBV6-1	-	CASSGQRLASYEQYF	TGTGCCAGCAGTGGTCAGCGTCTTGCTTCCTACGAGCAGTACTTC
-	TRBJ2-3	TRBV7-2	-	CASSFGTRGNTDTQYF	TGTGCCAGCAGCTTCGGGACCAGAGGTAACACAGATACGCAGTATTTT
-	TRBJ2-5	TRBV28	-	CASSSSGTKDTQYF	TGTGCCAGCAGTTCCTCCGGGACCAAGGATACCCAGTACTTC
-	TRBJ2-2	TRBV28	TRBD1	CASRLDRIIGELFF	TGTGCCAGCAGACTGGACAGGATAATCGGGGAGCTGTTTTTT
-	TRBJ2-3	TRBV9	TRBD2	CASSVVSGGGADTQYF	TGTGCCAGCAGCGTAGTTAGCGGGGGTGGTGCAGATACGCAGTATTTT
-	TRBJ1-5	TRBV4-2	-	CASSQDRAGYNQPQHF	TGTGCCAGCAGCCAAGATAGGGCTGGGTACAATCAGCCCCAGCATTTT
-	TRBJ2-1	TRBV10-3	TRBD1	CAISGDSGSYNEQFF	TGTGCCATCAGCGGGGACAGTGGCTCCTACAATGAGCAGTTCTTC
-	TRBJ2-7	TRBV19	TRBD2	CASSPASGGFLTYEQYF	TGTGCCAGTAGCCCCGCTAGCGGGGGGTTCCTTACCTACGAGCAGTACTTC
-	TRBJ2-3	TRBV28	TRBD2	CASPSGRDPSTDTQYF	TGTGCCAGCCCTAGCGGGAGGGACCCTAGCACAGATACGCAGTATTTT
-	TRBJ1-2	TRBV18	TRBD1	CASSPDQGAVGYTF	TGTGCCAGCTCACCAGACCAGGGGGCGGTTGGCTACACCTTC
-	TRBJ1-5	TRBV6-5	-	CASRGSYSNQPQHF	TGTGCCAGCAGGGGATCGTATAGCAATCAGCCCCAGCATTTT
-	TRBJ2-2	TRBV6-5	-	CASTPRISSGELFF	TGTGCCAGCACCCCCCGAATATCCAGCGGGGAGCTGTTTTTT
-	TRBJ2-3	TRBV4-2	-	CASTSRGPFTDTQYF	TGTGCCAGCACCTCGCGGGGCCCTTTCACAGATACGCAGTATTTT